These 17 T cell receptor beta chains were sequenced from one sample in a study of identical twins. TCRdb fed the 5' RACE reads into MiXCR, producing one record per CDR3 protein. The data hold hundreds of thousands of distinct CDR3 sequences, with 20% to 25% observed a single time. These same data were also listed under a study on T cells expressing NK-cell markers.

The sample consisted of CD4+ T cells sorted from blood. These receptors were collected from a woman aged 18 to 35 in good health.

This clonotype was counted a few times. The chain combines TRBV12-3 or TRBV12-4 with TRBJ1-5; D is uncertain. The CDR3 contains 14 residues. The germline V and J ends were trimmed by 3 bases and 3 bases, with 9 bases remaining between them. This chain's CDR3 is CASSLRQLNQPQHF. The DNA for the CDR3 is TGTGCCAGCAGTTTGAGGCAGCTCAATCAGCCCCAGCATTTT.

Written as DNA, the CDR3 is TGCAGTCCACTCGGGACTAGTTTATTGTTGGCGCAGTATTTT. This gives the protein CSPLGTSLLLAQYF. The genes are TRBV20-1 and TRBJ2-3; the match to TRBD2 covers 8 bases. The ends lost 8 bases at V and 10 bases at J; junction bases unmatched: 17. This CDR3 has 14 amino acids. Germline values: CDR1 DFQATT, CDR2 SNEGSKA (reference sequence).

The chain carries TRBV7-2 and TRBJ1-5; D gene unclear. The CDR3 loop spans 14 amino acids. The V end lost 5 bases, the J end lost 1 base, and 9 bases lay between the germline ends. Germline CDR1 SGHTA, CDR2 FQGNSA. The CDR3 region has the DNA TGTGCCAGCAGCGGAGTAATCAGCAATCAGCCCCAGCATTTT. Its protein is CASSGVISNQPQHF. The full variable domain, in which reference TRBV7-2 and TRBJ1-5 provide the parts outside the CDR3, is GAGVSQSPSNKVTEKGKDVELRCDPISGHTALYWYRQSLGQGLEFLIYFQGNSAPDKSGLPSDRFSAERTGGSVSTLTIQRTQQEDSAVYLCASSGVISNQPQHFGDGTRLSIL.

This clonotype was found a few times. This chain uses TRBV7-2 with TRBJ2-4; D is undetermined. Germline CDR1 and CDR2: SGHTA and FQGNSA. CDR3 length: 13 amino acids. The V gene lost 1 base and the J gene lost 8 bases, with 9 bases spanning the gap. CDR3 in amino acids: CASSLGSKDIQYF. DNA of the CDR3: TGTGCCAGCAGCTTAGGGTCTAAGGACATTCAGTACTTC.

The chain has TRBV12-5 and TRBJ2-1; TRBD2 matches 10 bases. V lost 6 bases and J lost 2; bases outside the gene matches: 4. Germline loops: CDR1 LGHNT, CDR2 FRNRAP. This CDR3 spans 15 amino acids. In DNA, the CDR3 is TGTGCTAGTGGAGCGGGGGGGCACCCCTACAATGAGCAGTTCTTC. Encoded protein: CASGAGGHPYNEQFF.

The V and J genes are TRBV27 and TRBJ2-7; 9 positions match TRBD1. The V segment lost 8 bases and the J segment 7 bases; nucleotides outside the gene matches: 12. The germline gives CDR1 MNHEY, CDR2 SMNVEV (reference sequence). The CDR3 spans 14 residues. In DNA form, the CDR3 reads TGTGCCAGCGCCAGGTGGACAGGGGCAGGGGAGCAGTACTTC. Encoded protein: CASARWTGAGEQYF.

V and J are TRBV9 and TRBJ2-5, with D possibly being TRBD1 or TRBD2 (6 bases each). CDR3 length: 16 residues. The germline gives CDR1 SGDLS, CDR2 YYNGEE. Deletions cut 4 bases from V and 5 bases from J, with 21 bases between. CDR3 sequence: CASSLPPGRGEETQYF. The CDR3 nucleotides read TGTGCCAGCAGCTTACCCCCGGGAAGGGGGGAGGAGACCCAGTACTTC.

This clonotype occurred many times. The chain joins TRBV7-9 to TRBJ1-2, with D possibly being TRBD1 (6 bases). This CDR3 spans 14 amino acids. Deletions cut 4 bases from V and 6 bases from J, with 15 bases between. In germline, CDR1 is SEHNR, CDR2 FQNEAQ (reference sequence). The CDR3 loop reads CASSSQGGMDGYTF. CDR3 coding DNA: TGTGCCAGCAGCTCACAGGGCGGTATGGATGGCTACACCTTC. Together with reference TRBV7-9 and TRBJ1-2, the CDR3 gives the full variable domain: DTGVSQNPRHKITKRGQNVTFRCDPISEHNRLYWYRQTLGQGPEFLTYFQNEAQLEKSRLLSDRFSAERPKGSFSTLEIQRTEQGDSAMYLCASSSQGGMDGYTFGSGTRLTVV.

This clonotype was seen more than once but under ten times. The chain links TRBV20-1 to TRBJ2-7, with D uncertain. This CDR3 is 14 amino acids long. Germline V lookup: CDR1 DFQATT, CDR2 SNEGSKA (reference sequence). Trimming shortened V by 1 base and J by 5 bases, and 15 bases separated the two germline ends. The DNA for the CDR3 is TGCAGTGCTAGAGGGTCCGTGGGCCGAGACGAGCAGTACTTC. It specifies CSARGSVGRDEQYF.

This clonotype was detected a few times. The J gene is TRBJ2-1, the V gene TRBV29-1; 12 bases are shared with TRBD2. The junction had 5 bases not matched to a gene; V was cut back by 2 bases and J by 3 bases. Germline-derived CDR1 and CDR2 are SQVTM and ANQGSEA. This CDR3 has 16 residues. The CDR3 coding sequence is TGCAGCGTTGAATTGACTAGCGGGAGTGTCTACAATGAGCAGTTCTTC. The encoded protein is CSVELTSGSVYNEQFF.

V gene TRBV20-1 combines with J gene TRBJ2-7; 10 nucleotides match TRBD2. This CDR3 region has 15 residues. V lost 6 bases, J lost 3 bases, and 11 bases stayed unmatched. Germline assignment: CDR1 DFQATT and CDR2 SNEGSKA (reference sequence). The chain's CDR3 is CSATSPASGSYEQYF. The CDR3 coding sequence is TGCAGTGCCACCTCGCCCGCTAGCGGGAGCTACGAGCAGTACTTC.

This chain connects TRBV20-1 to TRBJ2-1; D is tentatively TRBD1 or TRBD2 (5 bases each). The V end was cut by 6 bases, the J end by 2 bases, with 17 bases between. The CDR3 consists of 15 residues. CDR1 DFQATT and CDR2 SNEGSKA come from the germline V gene (reference sequence). CDR3 nucleotides: TGCAGTGCCATTAGCGCCCAAGGGGCCTACAATGAGCAGTTCTTC. Protein sequence: CSAISAQGAYNEQFF.

The chain links TRBV29-1 to TRBJ1-2, with 7 bases lining up with TRBD1. V trimming: 4 bases; J trimming: 1 base; junction bases outside the gene matches: 9. There are 15 residues in the CDR3. Germline V gives CDR1 SQVTM, CDR2 ANQGSEA. The DNA of the CDR3 is TGCAGCGTTGGCTCCGGGACAGCAATTAACTATGGCTACACCTTC. Translation: CSVGSGTAINYGYTF.

The chain combines TRBV29-1 with TRBJ2-5; D is perhaps TRBD1 (6 bases). V lost 5 bases to trimming and J lost 7 bases, with 14 bases between them. This CDR3 contains 12 residues. The V gene's germline CDR1 is SQVTM and CDR2 ANQGSEA. CDR3 DNA sequence: TGCAGCGTTTACAGGGAAGAGCCGACCCAGTACTTC. As protein: CSVYREEPTQYF.

This clonotype was seen only a few times. This rearrangement joins TRBV6-1 to TRBJ2-4; TRBD1 or TRBD2 may be the D gene (5 bases each). This CDR3 is 16 amino acids long. Germline-derived CDR1 and CDR2 are MNHNS and SASEGT. The V gene lost 6 bases and the J gene lost 1 base, with 16 bases spanning the gap. The CDR3: CASSQMGWGAKNIQYF. The CDR3 DNA reads TGTGCCAGCAGCCAGATGGGGTGGGGGGCCAAAAACATTCAGTACTTC.

This clonotype came up a few times. V gene TRBV29-1 combines with J gene TRBJ2-1; 8 bases align to TRBD2. The germline V gene encodes CDR1 SQVTM and CDR2 ANQGSEA. This CDR3 is built from 12 residues. The V and J ends lost 7 bases and 9 bases, in that order; junction bases with no gene match: 8. DNA for the CDR3: TGCAGCGCCCTCCCCAGCGGGGGTGAGCAGTTCTTC. As protein: CSALPSGGEQFF.

This clonotype was seen only a few times. V and J are TRBV24-1 and TRBJ2-1; D uncertain. Germline V gives CDR1 KGHDR, CDR2 SFDVKD. The CDR3 has 12 residues. Between the trimmed V and J ends, which lost 1 base and 8 bases, there was a span of 5 bases. As DNA, the CDR3 is TGTGCCACCAGTGATTTTACTGATGAGCAGTTCTTC. Amino acids: CATSDFTDEQFF.